The rows below give T cell receptor beta chains drawn from one sample of a study of blood T cell repertoires in COVID-19. Assay: immunoSEQ multiplex PCR; the TCRdb copy retains only in-frame clones and omits some. In the table there are under 300,000 clones, roughly 82% of which are singletons. The sample was peripheral blood. The receptors originated from a woman aged 40 to 50 who had recovered from COVID-19. Each CDR3 is given with its conserved first and last residue. The order of the fields is CDR3 protein, CDR3 DNA, J gene, D gene, V gene, clone size. D genes are given only for firm matches. Clone size is given for some rows only: seen once, a few or many times, or a class if the clone is expanded.

CDR3 protein: CASSPGTIGGEQFF
CDR3 DNA: TGCGCCAGCAGCCCAGGGACTATCGGGGGTGAGCAGTTCTTC
J gene: TRBJ2-1
D gene: TRBD2
V gene: TRBV5-1
clone size: -

CDR3 protein: CASKMTGGKAGELFF
CDR3 DNA: TGTGCCAGCAAGATGACAGGGGGTAAAGCCGGGGAGCTGTTTTTT
J gene: TRBJ2-2
D gene: TRBD1
V gene: TRBV14
clone size: once

CDR3 protein: CASSPKTGPTYEQYF
CDR3 DNA: TGTGCCAGCAGTCCCAAGACAGGGCCGACCTACGAGCAGTACTTC
J gene: TRBJ2-7
D gene: TRBD1
V gene: TRBV28
clone size: -

CDR3 protein: CASTRTASTDTQYF
CDR3 DNA: TGTGCCAGCACCAGGACAGCTAGCACAGATACGCAGTATTTT
J gene: TRBJ2-3
D gene: -
V gene: TRBV6-4
clone size: -

CDR3 protein: CASSIFGRQPQHF
CDR3 DNA: TGTGCCAGTAGTATCTTTGGCCGCCAGCCCCAGCATTTT
J gene: TRBJ1-5
D gene: -
V gene: TRBV19
clone size: once

CDR3 protein: CASSLANRAKGQPQHF
CDR3 DNA: TGTGCCAGCAGCTTAGCGAACAGGGCGAAAGGTCAGCCCCAGCATTTT
J gene: TRBJ1-5
D gene: -
V gene: TRBV7-2
clone size: -

CDR3 protein: CASSYVETYEQYF
CDR3 DNA: TGTGCCAGCAGTTATGTAGAGACCTACGAGCAGTACTTC
J gene: TRBJ2-7
D gene: -
V gene: TRBV6-2/TRBV6-3
clone size: -

CDR3 protein: CASSDSGAGPTEAFF
CDR3 DNA: TGTGCCAGCAGTGACTCGGGAGCGGGGCCCACTGAAGCTTTCTTT
J gene: TRBJ1-1
D gene: -
V gene: TRBV6-4
clone size: -

CDR3 protein: CASSPPNQDNEQFF
CDR3 DNA: TGTGCCAGCTCACCACCGAATCAGGACAATGAGCAGTTCTTC
J gene: TRBJ2-1
D gene: -
V gene: TRBV18
clone size: -

CDR3 protein: CASSHAGGTTSYEQYF
CDR3 DNA: TGTGCCAGCAGCCACGCCGGTGGGACTACCTCCTACGAGCAGTACTTC
J gene: TRBJ2-7
D gene: TRBD2
V gene: TRBV4-2
clone size: -

CDR3 protein: CASSLAPGQLQETQYF
CDR3 DNA: TGTGCCAGCAGCTTAGCACCGGGACAGCTCCAAGAGACCCAGTACTTC
J gene: TRBJ2-5
D gene: TRBD1
V gene: TRBV7-2
clone size: -

CDR3 protein: CASSFQDTDTQYF
CDR3 DNA: TGTGCCAGCAGTTTCCAGGACACAGATACGCAGTATTTT
J gene: TRBJ2-3
D gene: -
V gene: TRBV2
clone size: -

CDR3 protein: CASSFGSGDGQPQHF
CDR3 DNA: TGTGCCAGCAGCTTCGGGTCAGGGGACGGTCAGCCCCAGCATTTT
J gene: TRBJ1-5
D gene: -
V gene: TRBV7-9
clone size: once

CDR3 protein: CASSQNYEQYF
CDR3 DNA: TGCGCCAGCAGCCAGAACTACGAGCAGTACTTC
J gene: TRBJ2-7
D gene: -
V gene: TRBV5-1
clone size: -

CDR3 protein: CAWREDRSISGNTIYF
CDR3 DNA: TGTGCCTGGAGAGAGGACAGGTCTATTTCTGGAAACACCATATATTTT
J gene: TRBJ1-3
D gene: TRBD1
V gene: TRBV30
clone size: -

CDR3 protein: CASSPLGTRRFNEQFF
CDR3 DNA: TGTGCCAGTAGTCCCCTTGGGACTAGGCGCTTCAATGAGCAGTTCTTC
J gene: TRBJ2-1
D gene: TRBD2
V gene: TRBV19
clone size: -

CDR3 protein: CASRRWDSNYGYTF
CDR3 DNA: TGTGCCAGCAGACGATGGGACAGCAACTATGGCTACACCTTC
J gene: TRBJ1-2
D gene: TRBD1
V gene: TRBV7-9
clone size: -

CDR3 protein: CSASIHSEQYF
CDR3 DNA: TGCAGTGCTAGTATTCACTCCGAGCAGTACTTC
J gene: TRBJ2-7
D gene: -
V gene: TRBV20-1
clone size: -

CDR3 protein: CASTLYNEQFF
CDR3 DNA: TGTGCCAGTACACTATACAATGAGCAGTTCTTC
J gene: TRBJ2-1
D gene: -
V gene: TRBV28
clone size: -

CDR3 protein: CASSWPGQGKDTQYF
CDR3 DNA: TGTGCCAGCAGCTGGCCGGGACAGGGAAAAGATACGCAGTATTTT
J gene: TRBJ2-3
D gene: TRBD1
V gene: TRBV5-4
clone size: -

CDR3 protein: CASSQDATSSRNEQFF
CDR3 DNA: TGTGCCAGCAGCCAAGATGCGACTAGCTCCCGCAATGAGCAGTTCTTC
J gene: TRBJ2-1
D gene: TRBD2
V gene: TRBV3-1/TRBV3-2
clone size: -

CDR3 protein: CASTKGGTGAFYGYTF
CDR3 DNA: TGCGCCAGCACCAAGGGGGGGACAGGGGCTTTCTATGGCTACACCTTC
J gene: TRBJ1-2
D gene: TRBD1
V gene: TRBV5-1
clone size: -

CDR3 protein: CASSQGAGTGGVGNTIYF
CDR3 DNA: TGCGCCAGCAGCCAAGGGGCGGGGACAGGGGGAGTGGGAAACACCATATATTTT
J gene: TRBJ1-3
D gene: TRBD1
V gene: TRBV4-3
clone size: -

CDR3 protein: CASSPKRTSGGASDTQYF
CDR3 DNA: TGCGCCAGCAGCCCGAAAAGGACTAGCGGGGGGGCATCAGATACGCAGTATTTT
J gene: TRBJ2-3
D gene: TRBD2
V gene: TRBV5-1
clone size: -

CDR3 protein: CASSLPGGYGYTF
CDR3 DNA: TGCGCCAGCAGCTTGCCGGGGGGCTATGGCTACACCTTC
J gene: TRBJ1-2
D gene: -
V gene: TRBV5-1
clone size: -

CDR3 protein: CASSQEASGGITDTQYF
CDR3 DNA: TGTGCCAGCAGCCAAGAAGCAAGCGGGGGGATAACAGATACGCAGTATTTT
J gene: TRBJ2-3
D gene: TRBD2
V gene: TRBV3-1/TRBV3-2
clone size: -

CDR3 protein: CAISRGQDPTNEKLFF
CDR3 DNA: TGTGCCATCAGTAGAGGACAGGACCCAACTAATGAAAAACTGTTTTTT
J gene: TRBJ1-4
D gene: TRBD1
V gene: TRBV10-3
clone size: -

CDR3 protein: CASFGRAIPQQFF
CDR3 DNA: TGTGCCAGCTTCGGGAGGGCTATTCCCCAGCAGTTCTTC
J gene: TRBJ2-1
D gene: TRBD2
V gene: TRBV2
clone size: once

CDR3 protein: CASSSGQGPTRTQYF
CDR3 DNA: TGTGCCAGCAGCTCCGGACAGGGGCCGACGCGGACCCAGTACTTC
J gene: TRBJ2-5
D gene: TRBD1
V gene: TRBV7-8
clone size: -

CDR3 protein: CASSQERSVETQYF
CDR3 DNA: TGCGCCAGCAGCCAAGAACGGAGCGTGGAGACCCAGTACTTC
J gene: TRBJ2-5
D gene: -
V gene: TRBV4-1
clone size: -

CDR3 protein: CASSLERPGTHNYGYTF
CDR3 DNA: TGTGCCAGCAGTTTGGAAAGACCCGGGACTCATAACTATGGCTACACCTTC
J gene: TRBJ1-2
D gene: -
V gene: TRBV27
clone size: -

CDR3 protein: CASSQGQGVKTEAFF
CDR3 DNA: TGTGCCAGCAGTCAAGGACAGGGAGTAAAGACTGAAGCTTTCTTT
J gene: TRBJ1-1
D gene: TRBD1
V gene: TRBV28
clone size: -

CDR3 protein: CASSLESGQYGYTF
CDR3 DNA: TGTGCCAGCAGCTTAGAGTCAGGACAGTATGGCTACACCTTC
J gene: TRBJ1-2
D gene: -
V gene: TRBV7-2
clone size: few

CDR3 protein: CASSPGQGGGNTIYF
CDR3 DNA: TGTGCCAGCAGCCCGGGACAGGGAGGTGGAAACACCATATATTTT
J gene: TRBJ1-3
D gene: TRBD1
V gene: TRBV27
clone size: many

CDR3 protein: CASSPRSGGLTYEQYF
CDR3 DNA: TGTGCCAGCAGCCCAAGAAGCGGGGGCCTCACCTACGAGCAGTACTTC
J gene: TRBJ2-7
D gene: TRBD2
V gene: TRBV7-2
clone size: -

CDR3 protein: CASMRWQSNQPQHF
CDR3 DNA: TGTGCCAGCATGCGGTGGCAGAGCAATCAGCCCCAGCATTTT
J gene: TRBJ1-5
D gene: -
V gene: TRBV6-5
clone size: -

CDR3 protein: CASSRTGGDQPQHF
CDR3 DNA: TGTGCCAGCAGCCGGACAGGGGGCGATCAGCCCCAGCATTTT
J gene: TRBJ1-5
D gene: TRBD1
V gene: TRBV4-2
clone size: few

CDR3 protein: CASTSLQGEDGYTF
CDR3 DNA: TGTGCCAGCACTAGTTTACAGGGAGAGGATGGCTACACCTTC
J gene: TRBJ1-2
D gene: -
V gene: TRBV27
clone size: -

CDR3 protein: CASSGSSDNTGELFF
CDR3 DNA: TGTGCCAGCAGTGGTAGTAGCGACAACACCGGGGAGCTGTTTTTT
J gene: TRBJ2-2
D gene: -
V gene: TRBV2
clone size: -

CDR3 protein: CASRKKRQGNTGELFF
CDR3 DNA: TGTGCCAGCAGGAAAAAACGACAGGGGAACACCGGGGAGCTGTTTTTT
J gene: TRBJ2-2
D gene: TRBD1
V gene: TRBV3-1/TRBV3-2
clone size: -

CDR3 protein: CASSQEFQGRQPQHF
CDR3 DNA: TGCGCCAGCAGCCAAGAATTTCAGGGCCGACAGCCCCAGCATTTT
J gene: TRBJ1-5
D gene: -
V gene: TRBV4-1
clone size: -

CDR3 protein: CASSSRNTGELFF
CDR3 DNA: TGTGCCAGCAGTTCTAGGAACACCGGGGAGCTGTTTTTT
J gene: TRBJ2-2
D gene: -
V gene: TRBV6-5
clone size: few

CDR3 protein: CASSLVTDYTGELFF
CDR3 DNA: TGCGCCAGCAGCTTGGTGACAGACTACACCGGGGAGCTGTTTTTT
J gene: TRBJ2-2
D gene: -
V gene: TRBV5-1
clone size: -

CDR3 protein: CASSPGQGNVLTF
CDR3 DNA: TGTGCCAGCAGTCCGGGACAAGGGAACGTCCTGACTTTC
J gene: TRBJ2-6
D gene: -
V gene: TRBV12-3/TRBV12-4
clone size: -

CDR3 protein: CSVENYRISTDTQYF
CDR3 DNA: TGCAGCGTTGAAAATTACAGAATTAGCACAGATACGCAGTATTTT
J gene: TRBJ2-3
D gene: -
V gene: TRBV29-1
clone size: few

CDR3 protein: CASSQDTTSLTGELFF
CDR3 DNA: TGTGCCAGCAGCCAAGATACAACATCCCTCACCGGGGAGCTGTTTTTT
J gene: TRBJ2-2
D gene: -
V gene: TRBV3-1/TRBV3-2
clone size: -

CDR3 protein: CASRKGTGNPTGELFF
CDR3 DNA: TGCGCCAGCAGAAAGGGGACAGGGAATCCCACCGGGGAGCTGTTTTTT
J gene: TRBJ2-2
D gene: TRBD1
V gene: TRBV5-1
clone size: -

CDR3 protein: CASTRRTAEHTEAFF
CDR3 DNA: TGTGCCAGCACTCGGCGGACAGCGGAACACACTGAAGCTTTCTTT
J gene: TRBJ1-1
D gene: -
V gene: TRBV5-4
clone size: once

CDR3 protein: CASNSYTDTQYF
CDR3 DNA: TGTGCCAGTAACTCGTACACAGATACGCAGTATTTT
J gene: TRBJ2-3
D gene: -
V gene: TRBV19
clone size: -

CDR3 protein: CAITRSPGGELFF
CDR3 DNA: TGTGCCATCACTCGGTCCCCCGGCGGGGAGCTGTTTTTT
J gene: TRBJ2-2
D gene: -
V gene: TRBV10-3
clone size: -

CDR3 protein: CASNPTGGLLAFF
CDR3 DNA: TGTGCCAGCAACCCGACAGGGGGCTTATTAGCTTTCTTT
J gene: TRBJ1-1
D gene: TRBD1
V gene: TRBV9
clone size: -

CDR3 protein: CASSQDPGTGEDTGELFF
CDR3 DNA: TGCGCCAGCAGCCAAGATCCAGGGACAGGGGAAGACACCGGGGAGCTGTTTTTT
J gene: TRBJ2-2
D gene: TRBD1
V gene: TRBV4-1
clone size: -

CDR3 protein: CASSPSIAGDEQFF
CDR3 DNA: TGTGCCAGCTCACCATCGATCGCGGGCGACGAGCAGTTCTTC
J gene: TRBJ2-1
D gene: -
V gene: TRBV18
clone size: -

CDR3 protein: CASSLNSAGTTNEKLFF
CDR3 DNA: TGTGCCAGCAGCTTAAATTCGGCAGGAACAACTAATGAAAAACTGTTTTTT
J gene: TRBJ1-4
D gene: -
V gene: TRBV7-8
clone size: -

CDR3 protein: CASSSTGANQPQHF
CDR3 DNA: TGCGCCAGCAGCTCGACAGGGGCGAATCAGCCCCAGCATTTT
J gene: TRBJ1-5
D gene: TRBD1
V gene: TRBV5-1
clone size: -